This is a list of T cell receptor beta chains from one sample in a study of blood T cell repertoires in COVID-19. Assay: immunoSEQ multiplex PCR; the TCRdb copy retains only in-frame clones and omits some. The sample contains under 250,000 clones, 92% of which appear only once. Input material: peripheral blood. The source is a man aged 25 to 40 with acute or convalescent COVID-19. Each CDR3 is given with its conserved first and last residue. D genes are given only for firm matches. Rows give clone size only sometimes, using once, few, many, or a class for an expanded clone.

CDR3aa	CDR3nt	abundance	d_gene	j_gene	v_gene
CASSPGTSGSMTDTQYF	TGCGCCAGCAGCCCGGGGACTAGCGGGAGTATGACAGATACGCAGTATTTT	.	TRBD2	TRBJ2-3	TRBV5-1
CAWTSGLRGLGETQYF	TGTGCCTGGACTTCGGGTCTAAGGGGGCTGGGGGAGACCCAGTACTTC	.	TRBD1	TRBJ2-5	TRBV30
CASGVGLAGNEQFF	TGTGCCAGCGGAGTGGGACTAGCGGGAAATGAGCAGTTCTTC	.	TRBD2	TRBJ2-1	TRBV28
CASSLVGAGSNQPQHF	TGTGCCAGCAGTTTAGTAGGGGCCGGTAGCAATCAGCCCCAGCATTTT	.	.	TRBJ1-5	TRBV28
CASGTSGWGGELFF	TGCGCCTCCGGGACTAGCGGCTGGGGCGGGGAGCTGTTTTTT	.	TRBD2	TRBJ2-2	TRBV5-1
CASSYRTSGHYNEQFF	TGTGCCAGCAGCTATAGGACTAGCGGGCACTACAATGAGCAGTTCTTC	.	TRBD2	TRBJ2-1	TRBV5-4
CASSQLTGKKHSPLHF	TGTGCCAGCAGCCAACTGACAGGGAAAAAGCATTCACCCCTCCACTTT	.	TRBD1	TRBJ1-6	TRBV3-1/TRBV3-2
CASSQDPQNQPQHF	TGCGCCAGCAGCCAAGATCCGCAGAATCAGCCCCAGCATTTT	.	.	TRBJ1-5	TRBV4-1
CASSIEEGARSPLHF	TGTGCCAGTAGTATAGAGGAGGGTGCGAGGTCACCCCTCCACTTT	.	.	TRBJ1-6	TRBV19
CASAQLAPQATQYF	TGCGCCAGTGCCCAGCTAGCACCCCAGGCGACCCAGTACTTC	.	.	TRBJ2-5	TRBV10-2
CASSHSFRGGRNNEQFF	TGTGCCAGCAGCCACTCTTTCCGGGGGGGCCGTAATAATGAGCAGTTCTTC	.	TRBD2	TRBJ2-1	TRBV3-1/TRBV3-2
CASSLWTSGKYEQYF	TGTGCCAGCAGCCTATGGACTAGCGGGAAATACGAGCAGTACTTC	.	TRBD2	TRBJ2-7	TRBV14
CASSPLNLRDRVNYGYTF	TGTGCCAGCAGTCCTCTGAACCTCCGGGACAGAGTAAACTATGGCTACACCTTC	.	TRBD1	TRBJ1-2	TRBV28
CASSLQGLGYEQYF	TGTGCCAGCTCACTCCAGGGATTAGGCTACGAGCAGTACTTC	.	.	TRBJ2-7	TRBV18
CASSLAKDRPNTEAFF	TGTGCCAGCAGCTTAGCCAAAGACAGACCGAACACTGAAGCTTTCTTT	few	.	TRBJ1-1	TRBV7-9
CASSPVDRSNTEAFF	TGTGCCAGCAGCCCCGTCGACAGGTCGAACACTGAAGCTTTCTTT	.	.	TRBJ1-1	TRBV7-9